The subject of this entry is one T cell receptor (beta chain). Its antigen remains unidentified. These data are taken from a study of T cell clones after liver transplantation. Study in general: Samples came from ITN030ST, which attempted immunosuppression withdrawal within 2 years of liver transplantation. TCRbeta sequencing after a pre-transplant mixed lymphocyte reaction identified graft-donor-reactive clones, later tracked in post-transplant blood. Three of eight recipients were HCV-positive; others had non-autoimmune, non-viral indications. Study-wide results and limits: Graft donor-reactive T cells possibly entered the graft instead of undergoing deletion.

Profiling relied on immunoSEQ multiplex PCR, and the TCRdb table lists in-frame clones only, not all of them. The sample comprises tens of thousands of clones, 75% to 90% of which are singletons, and about 0.79% rests with the top ten. This CDR3 has 14 amino acids. Germline assignment: CDR1 MNHNS and CDR2 SASEGT. Trimming left V 6 bases short and J 1 base short, with 7 bases between. The clonotype comes from a human patient who received a liver transplant. The graft donor may have contributed some T cells. The chain has TRBV6-1 and TRBJ2-6, with a weak D call TRBD1 (6 bases). Sequenced material: CD4+ T cells from blood, taken 12 months after liver transplant. In DNA form, the CDR3 reads TGTGCCAGCAGCACAGGGTCTGGGGCCAACGTCCTGACTTTC. It translates to CASSTGSGANVLTF.